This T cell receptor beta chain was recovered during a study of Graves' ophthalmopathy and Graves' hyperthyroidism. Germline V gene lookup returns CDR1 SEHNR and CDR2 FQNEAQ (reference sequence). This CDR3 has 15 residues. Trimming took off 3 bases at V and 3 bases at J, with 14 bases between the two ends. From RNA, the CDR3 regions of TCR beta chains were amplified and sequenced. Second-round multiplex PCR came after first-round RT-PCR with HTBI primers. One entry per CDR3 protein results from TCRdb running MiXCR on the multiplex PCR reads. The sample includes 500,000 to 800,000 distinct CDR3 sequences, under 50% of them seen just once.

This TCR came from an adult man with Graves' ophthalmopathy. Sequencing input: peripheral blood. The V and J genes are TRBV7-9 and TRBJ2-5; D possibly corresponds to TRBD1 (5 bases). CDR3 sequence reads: CASSFRDSSEETQYF. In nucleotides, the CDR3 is TGTGCCAGCAGCTTTCGCGACAGTTCCGAAGAGACCCAGTACTTC.